This T cell receptor (beta chain) emerged from a study of blood T cell repertoires in COVID-19. Study as a whole: T cells, B-cell-depleted T cells, or PBMCs supplied cDNA or gDNA.

V lost 5 bases, J lost 7 bases, and 14 bases lay in between. The germline CDR1 and CDR2 sequences are LGHNA and YNFKEQ. The CDR3 totals 13 residues. Per the study methods: Scientists estimated how many nucleated cells there were by amplifying reference gene primers. TCRdb's copy holds only in-frame clones and misses some; the assay was immunoSEQ multiplex PCR. That table is the source of V, J and clone size, and D and trimming were worked out from the DNA. The repertoire consists of approximately 290,000 clones, with around 89% occurring once and the leading ten covering approximately 0.84%. The J gene is TRBJ1-1, the V gene TRBV4-2; D gene unclear. The sequencing input was peripheral blood. The source is a man aged 25 to 45 with acute or convalescent COVID-19. The CDR3 is CASSGPGLLEAFF. CDR3 bases: TGTGCCAGCAGCGGACCCGGACTTCTTGAAGCTTTCTTT.